The present TCR beta chain was sequenced within a study of technical replicates of blood from several donors (dated by TCRdb to between 2016 and 2019). CDR1 and CDR2 (SGHDN, FVKESK) derive from the germline V gene. The CDR3 runs 15 amino acids, cysteine and phenylalanine included. Solely the CDR3 DNA is kept, with 45 bases framed from the first base. V is shortened by 3 bases, J by 4 bases, and the region joining them spans 16 bases. The library was obtained by the immunoSEQ multiplex PCR assay. TCRdb stores this immuneACCESS table with in-frame sequences only. Part of the clones is absent; in the studies checked, under half of the shortfall reflects unresolved V genes, and no reason is known for the rest. The sample data list some 56,000 clones, and approximately 92% of these were observed just once. About 4% of the sample rests with the top ten. As to this clone: The target of this receptor is not known. The input lacks base qualities; no much larger clone sits a single base away.

Here the chain combines TRBV14 and TRBJ2-7, and possibly TRBD2, on 5 matching bases. The receptor was isolated from a human donor in good health. Some clones in this sample may be carry-over from other donors' samples. Sequencing input: PBMCs. The CDR3 reads as follows: CASSHLGPGGYEQYF. DNA sequence: TGTGCCAGCAGCCACCTAGGACCCGGCGGGTACGAGCAGTACTTC. With the rest looked up from the reference TRBV14 and TRBJ2-7 genes rather than sequenced, the full variable domain is EAGVTQFPSHSVIEKGQTVTLRCDPISGHDNLYWYRRVMGKEIKFLLHFVKESKQDESGMPNNRFLAERTGGTYSTLKVQPAELEDSGVYFCASSHLGPGGYEQYFGPGTRLTVT.